This entry lists 27 T cell receptor beta chains sequenced from one sample in a study of blood T cell repertoires in COVID-19 (dated by TCRdb to about 2020). The protocol used for the library was the immunoSEQ multiplex PCR assay. TCRdb limited this immuneACCESS table to in-frame rearrangements with V and J called. A share of clones is missing; checked studies link under half to unresolved V genes, and the rest is unexplained. Recorded for this sample are hundreds of thousands of clones; 80% to 90% of them occurred a single time. The ten largest account for around 9.3% of the sample. Sequencing was carried out using PBMCs or T cells enriched from blood (not recorded which). The receptor set was obtained from a woman aged 50 to 65 who had recovered from COVID-19.

The chain recombines TRBV18 with TRBJ1-1; D unresolved. CDR3 length: 14 residues. CDR1 is KGHSH, CDR2 LQKENI, per germline. Trimming left V 2 bases short and J 1 base short, with 8 bases between. CDR3 DNA sequence: TGTGCCAGCTCACCATCACACCAGAACACTGAAGCTTTCTTT. The encoded protein is CASSPSHQNTEAFF.

The rearrangement uses TRBV19 and TRBJ2-7, with a possible D match to TRBD2 (5 bases). V was shortened by 5 bases and J by 2 bases, with 10 bases between the two germline ends. The CDR3 runs 13 residues. The germline gives CDR1 LNHDA, CDR2 SQIVND (reference sequence). The CDR3 region is CASSPGLTYEQYF. CDR3 nucleotides: TGTGCCAGTAGTCCCGGACTGACCTACGAGCAGTACTTC.

The chain joins TRBV5-1 to TRBJ2-7; D remains ambiguous. The CDR3 extends over 13 amino acids. The germline V gene has CDR1 SGHRS and CDR2 YFSETQ. The germline V and J ends were trimmed by 7 bases and 0 bases, with 11 bases remaining between them. The CDR3 loop reads CASRPWSSYEQYF. The CDR3 region has the DNA TGCGCCAGCCGCCCGTGGAGCTCCTACGAGCAGTACTTC.

The chain joins TRBV14 to TRBJ1-5; D may be TRBD1 (5 bases). V shed 1 base and J shed 7 bases, with 26 bases lying between them. This CDR3 comprises 19 residues. Germline V gene data show CDR1 as SGHDN and CDR2 as FVKESK. The CDR3 nucleotides are TGTGCCAGCAGCCAAGTAATAGGGGCTACCAGGAGCAGGATCCAGCCCCAGCATTTT. It translates to CASSQVIGATRSRIQPQHF. The full variable domain, rest sourced from reference TRBV14 and TRBJ1-5, is EAGVTQFPSHSVIEKGQTVTLRCDPISGHDNLYWYRRVMGKEIKFLLHFVKESKQDESGMPNNRFLAERTGGTYSTLKVQPAELEDSGVYFCASSQVIGATRSRIQPQHFGDGTRLSIL.

The gene calls are TRBV28 and TRBJ1-1; maybe TRBD1 (6 bases). Germline V CDR1 and CDR2: MDHEN, SYDVKM. The length of the CDR3 is 12 residues. V was pared by 5 bases and J by 3 bases, with 7 bases between. The CDR3 DNA is TGTGCCAGCAGTCGGACAGACACTGAAGCTTTCTTT. Encoded protein: CASSRTDTEAFF.

In its sample, this clone was seen a few times. This sequence joins TRBV7-9 and TRBJ1-1, with D unresolved. The V gene lost 5 bases and the J gene lost 4 bases, with 11 bases spanning the gap. This CDR3 contains 13 residues. Per germline, CDR1 SEHNR and CDR2 FQNEAQ (reference sequence). Here the CDR3 DNA reads TGTGCCAGCAGCGCAGAGGTTGCCACTGAAGCTTTCTTT. Residues: CASSAEVATEAFF.

The chain has TRBV7-8 and TRBJ1-1; D is undetermined. The V end lost 2 bases, the J end lost 5 bases, and 9 bases lay between the germline ends. The germline CDR1 and CDR2 sequences are SGHVS and FQNEAQ. This CDR3 is 13 amino acids long. The DNA of the CDR3 is TGTGCCAGCAGCTTAACCACGAGGACTGAAGCTTTCTTT. Encoded protein: CASSLTTRTEAFF.

J is TRBJ2-2 and V is TRBV27; 8 bases align to TRBD1. Looked up from germline, CDR1 is MNHEY and CDR2 is SMNVEV (reference sequence). The trim removed 4 bases at V and 6 bases at J, leaving 7 bases unmatched. The CDR3 runs to 15 residues. CDR3 DNA: TGTGCCAGCAGTTCCCCGGACAGGGTGGCCGGGGAGCTGTTTTTT. Protein sequence: CASSSPDRVAGELFF.

The chain's CDR3 is CASSPGYRDVETQYF. DNA for the CDR3: TGTGCCAGCTCTCCGGGATATCGGGATGTGGAGACCCAGTACTTC. The chain has TRBV18 and TRBJ2-5; weak D call: TRBD2 (5 bases). Trimming shortened V by 6 bases and J by 5 bases, and 19 bases separated the two germline ends. Germline CDR1 reads KGHSH; CDR2 reads LQKENI. CDR3 size: 15 residues. The full variable domain, its missing parts supplied by reference TRBV18 and TRBJ2-5, is NAGVMQNPRHLVRRRGQEARLRCSPMKGHSHVYWYRQLPEEGLKFMVYLQKENIIDESGMPKERFSAEFPKEGPSILRIQQVVRGDSAAYFCASSPGYRDVETQYFGPGTRLLVL.

This sequence joins TRBV28 and TRBJ1-6, with D tentatively TRBD1 (5 bases). Germline V CDR1 and CDR2: MDHEN, SYDVKM. The V gene lost 5 bases and the J gene lost 10 bases, with 15 bases spanning the gap. The CDR3 is 14 residues long. As DNA, the CDR3 is TGTGCCAGCAGTGTCAGGGTAGGGAACTCACCCCTCCACTTT. Amino acids: CASSVRVGNSPLHF.

The chain employs TRBV24-1 and TRBJ1-5; no clear D gene. This CDR3 is built from 17 residues. Trimming left V 0 bases short and J 4 bases short, with 15 bases between. Germline assignment: CDR1 KGHDR and CDR2 SFDVKD. The CDR3 loop reads CATSDLFGFTGNQPQHF. The CDR3 DNA sequence: TGTGCCACCAGTGATTTGTTTGGATTTACGGGTAATCAGCCCCAGCATTTT.

The chain employs TRBV28 and TRBJ1-6, with D possibly TRBD1 on 5 matching bases. The CDR3 consists of 17 residues. V was trimmed by 6 bases and J by 6 bases, leaving 21 bases between them. Germline values: CDR1 MDHEN, CDR2 SYDVKM. The CDR3: CASSSLKGGARNSPLHF. As DNA, the CDR3 is TGTGCCAGCAGCTCACTAAAGGGTGGGGCGCGTAATTCACCCCTCCACTTT. The whole variable domain, remainder taken from reference TRBV28 and TRBJ1-6, is DVKVTQSSRYLVKRTGEKVFLECVQDMDHENMFWYRQDPGLGLRLIYFSYDVKMKEKGDIPEGYSVSREKKERFSLILESASTNQTSMYLCASSSLKGGARNSPLHFGNGTRLTVT.

This rearrangement joins TRBV27 to TRBJ2-7; no definite D call. Trimming left V 6 bases short and J 4 bases short, with 22 bases between. CDR1 MNHEY and CDR2 SMNVEV come from the germline V gene (reference sequence). This CDR3 region has 16 residues. The CDR3 DNA follows: TGTGCCAGCAGGGCTTCGTCTAGGCCGGATAAATACGAGCAGTACTTC. Translated: CASRASSRPDKYEQYF.

The rearrangement uses TRBV30 and TRBJ1-1, with D maybe TRBD1 (5 bases). V was clipped by 2 bases and J by 3 bases, with 13 bases between them. CDR1 and CDR2 from the germline V gene are GTSNPN and SVGIG (reference sequence). The CDR3 runs 14 residues. DNA for the CDR3: TGTGCCTGGAGTCGCAGGGTGGCGGACACTGAAGCTTTCTTT. Amino acid sequence: CAWSRRVADTEAFF.

CDR3 DNA: TGCGCCAGCAGCCGACTACAGGGGAACACTGAAGCTTTCTTT. The encoded protein is CASSRLQGNTEAFF. This chain joins TRBV4-1 and TRBJ1-1; a weak D match, TRBD1 (6 bases). Trimming removed 4 bases at V and 1 base at J, with 10 bases between. CDR3 length: 14 amino acids. Germline loops: CDR1 MGHRA, CDR2 YSYEKL.

The chain carries TRBV30 and TRBJ1-2, with TRBD1 as a possible D gene (6 bases). Germline CDR1 reads GTSNPN; CDR2 reads SVGIG (reference sequence). Trimming stripped 0 bases from V and 5 bases from J, with 25 bases between. This CDR3 contains 18 residues. CDR3 residues: CAWSVRGRGRYARYGYTF. CDR3 coding DNA: TGTGCCTGGAGTGTACGGGGCAGGGGCCGATATGCTAGATATGGCTACACCTTC.

The gene calls are TRBV19 and TRBJ1-5; 9 bases align to TRBD1. Germline CDR1 is LNHDA and CDR2 is SQIVND (reference sequence). The trim removed 7 bases at V and 0 bases at J, leaving 7 bases unmatched. The CDR3 contains 16 residues. CDR3 sequence (DNA): TGTGCCAGTACCCCGGACAGGGGTTATAGCAATCAGCCCCAGCATTTT. Translating gives CASTPDRGYSNQPQHF.

V is TRBV18 and J is TRBJ1-2, with TRBD1 matching over 7 bases. CDR1 and CDR2 from the germline V gene are KGHSH and LQKENI. The ends lost 8 bases at V and 4 bases at J; junction bases unmatched: 7. The CDR3 consists of 13 residues. CDR3 amino acids: CASKRDSLYGYTF. CDR3 sequence (DNA): TGTGCCAGCAAGAGGGACAGCCTCTATGGCTACACCTTC. Filled out from reference TRBV18 and TRBJ1-2, the complete variable domain reads NAGVMQNPRHLVRRRGQEARLRCSPMKGHSHVYWYRQLPEEGLKFMVYLQKENIIDESGMPKERFSAEFPKEGPSILRIQQVVRGDSAAYFCASKRDSLYGYTFGSGTRLTVV.

V is TRBV27 and J is TRBJ2-1; 10 bases match TRBD2. Germline V gene sequence: CDR1 MNHEY, CDR2 SMNVEV (reference sequence). The CDR3 totals 15 residues. Unmatched junction bases numbered 12, after V lost 7 bases and J lost 9 bases. This CDR3 is CASTGMQRGGREQFF. The CDR3 DNA sequence: TGTGCCAGCACCGGCATGCAGCGGGGGGGCCGTGAGCAGTTCTTC.

This clone has a handful of counts. This rearrangement joins TRBV5-1 to TRBJ2-2, with 14 bases aligning to TRBD2. The CDR3 totals 18 residues. Germline trimming cut 2 bases from V and 7 bases from J; bases unmatched to any gene: 10. Germline-derived CDR1 and CDR2 are SGHRS and YFSETQ. The CDR3 is CASSFGLAGGAGIGELFF. The DNA of the CDR3 is TGCGCCAGCAGCTTCGGACTAGCGGGGGGTGCAGGGATCGGGGAGCTGTTTTTT.

The rearrangement joins TRBV11-2 to TRBJ2-5, with TRBD1 as a possible D gene (5 bases). The CDR3 spans 15 residues. V was trimmed by 5 bases and J by 3 bases, leaving 16 bases between them. The germline gives CDR1 SGHAT, CDR2 FQNNGV. The chain's CDR3 is CASSPPWGREETQYF. The CDR3 DNA reads TGTGCCAGCAGCCCCCCCTGGGGCCGGGAAGAGACCCAGTACTTC.

V and J are TRBV27 and TRBJ2-7; TRBD1 aligns across 8 bases. Germline V gives CDR1 MNHEY, CDR2 SMNVEV (reference sequence). V shed 6 bases and J 3 bases; nucleotides not matched to a gene: 16. This CDR3 region has 17 residues. The CDR3 protein is CASSRTITGGTLYEQYF. The CDR3 DNA reads as TGTGCCAGCAGCAGAACGATAACAGGGGGAACCCTCTACGAGCAGTACTTC.

This chain joins TRBV4-1 and TRBJ2-3, with a weak D call TRBD2 (7 bases). Germline CDR1 and CDR2: MGHRA and YSYEKL. This CDR3 region has 12 residues. V was trimmed by 4 bases and J by 8 bases, leaving 10 bases between them. CDR3 loop: CASSLGGGTQYF. Here the CDR3 DNA reads TGCGCCAGCAGCCTGGGAGGGGGTACGCAGTATTTT.

This clone has just a few counts. The chain joins TRBV5-1 to TRBJ2-1; a weak D match, TRBD2 (6 bases). Trimming cost V 0 bases and J 0 bases, with 7 bases left between them. This CDR3 has 15 amino acids. Per germline, CDR1 SGHRS and CDR2 YFSETQ. As DNA, the CDR3 is TGCGCCAGCAGCTTGGCGGGGGACTCCTACAATGAGCAGTTCTTC. Amino acid sequence: CASSLAGDSYNEQFF.

This chain uses TRBV28 with TRBJ2-7; 8 bases are shared with TRBD1. This CDR3 is 14 amino acids long. CDR1 and CDR2 (germline): MDHEN, SYDVKM. V lost 5 bases, J lost 2 bases, and 5 bases stayed unmatched. CDR3 loop: CASSDRGHAYEQYF. DNA for the CDR3: TGTGCCAGCAGTGACAGGGGTCATGCCTACGAGCAGTACTTC.

This chain links TRBV7-2 with TRBJ2-2, with TRBD1 as a possible D gene (5 bases). Looked up from germline, CDR1 is SGHTA and CDR2 is FQGNSA. Trimming pared 7 bases from V and 2 bases from J, leaving 17 bases between. This CDR3 contains 16 residues. The CDR3 nucleotides are TGTGCCAGCACCTCTCTTGGGGCAGGAAACACCGGGGAGCTGTTTTTT. This gives the protein CASTSLGAGNTGELFF.

This sequence joins TRBV5-1 and TRBJ1-2; D gene ambiguous. The CDR3 is 12 amino acids. Deletions cut 4 bases from V and 7 bases from J, with 11 bases between. The germline CDR1 and CDR2 sequences are SGHRS and YFSETQ. The CDR3 nucleotides read TGCGCCAGCAGCACTGAGGGAAGTGGCTACACCTTC. Its protein is CASSTEGSGYTF. The full variable domain, rest sourced from reference TRBV5-1 and TRBJ1-2, is KAGVTQTPRYLIKTRGQQVTLSCSPISGHRSVSWYQQTPGQGLQFLFEYFSETQRNKGNFPGRFSGRQFSNSRSEMNVSTLELGDSALYLCASSTEGSGYTFGSGTRLTVV.